This entry features one T cell receptor beta chain sequence. PCR amplification relied on 60 Vbeta primers (plus 13 Jbeta primers). Method: immunoSEQ multiplex PCR; TCRdb's copy keeps in-frame clones and lacks some. This listing includes about 130,000 clones. CDR1 SGHRS and CDR2 YFSETQ come from the germline V gene. The germline V and J ends were trimmed by 0 bases and 0 bases, with 9 bases remaining between them. The CDR3 sequence is 15 residues long. This entry is derived from a study of cytomegalovirus exposure and HLA in healthy donors. Study information: Across more than 350 genotyped donors, 81% landed in the Caucasian-associated ancestry cluster.

Material for sequencing was PBMCs. The chain carries TRBV5-1 and TRBJ1-1, with D unresolved. The clonotype originates from a woman aged 35 to 49 in good health and CMV-seropositive. CDR3 nucleotide sequence: TGCGCCAGCAGCTTGGTTGTGGGCATGAACACTGAAGCTTTCTTT. Translation gives CASSLVVGMNTEAFF.